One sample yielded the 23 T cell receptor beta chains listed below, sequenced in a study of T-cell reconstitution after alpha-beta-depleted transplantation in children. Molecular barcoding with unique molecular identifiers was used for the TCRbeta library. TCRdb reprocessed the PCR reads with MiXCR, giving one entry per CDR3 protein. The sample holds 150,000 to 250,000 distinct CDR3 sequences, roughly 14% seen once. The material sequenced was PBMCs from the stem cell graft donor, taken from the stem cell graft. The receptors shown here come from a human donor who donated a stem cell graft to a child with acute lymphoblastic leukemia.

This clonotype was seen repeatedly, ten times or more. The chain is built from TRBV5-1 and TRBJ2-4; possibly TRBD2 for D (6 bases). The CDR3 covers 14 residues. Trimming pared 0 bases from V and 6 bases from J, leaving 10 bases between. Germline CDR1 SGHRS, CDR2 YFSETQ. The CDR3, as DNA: TGCGCCAGCAGCTTGGGGCAGGGAGGAAACATTCAGTACTTC. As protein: CASSLGQGGNIQYF.

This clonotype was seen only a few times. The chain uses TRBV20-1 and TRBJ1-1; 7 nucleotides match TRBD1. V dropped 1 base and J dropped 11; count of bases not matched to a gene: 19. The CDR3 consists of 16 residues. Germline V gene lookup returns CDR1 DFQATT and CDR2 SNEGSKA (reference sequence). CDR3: CSARVSRSAGGMGAFF. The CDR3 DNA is TGCAGTGCTAGAGTTTCCCGCTCGGCAGGGGGTATGGGGGCTTTCTTT.

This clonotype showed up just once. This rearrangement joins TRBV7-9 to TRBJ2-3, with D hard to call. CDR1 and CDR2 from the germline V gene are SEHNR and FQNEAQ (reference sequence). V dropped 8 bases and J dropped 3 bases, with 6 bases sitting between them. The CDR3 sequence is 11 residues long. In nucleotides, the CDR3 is TGTGCCAGCGGAGCAACAGATACGCAGTATTTT. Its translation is CASGATDTQYF.

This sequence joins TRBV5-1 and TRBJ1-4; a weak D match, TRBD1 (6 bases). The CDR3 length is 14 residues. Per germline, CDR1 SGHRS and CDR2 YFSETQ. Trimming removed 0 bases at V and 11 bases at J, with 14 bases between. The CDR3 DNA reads TGCGCCAGCAGCTTGGAGGGGACACTGGGGAAACTGTTTTTT. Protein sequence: CASSLEGTLGKLFF.

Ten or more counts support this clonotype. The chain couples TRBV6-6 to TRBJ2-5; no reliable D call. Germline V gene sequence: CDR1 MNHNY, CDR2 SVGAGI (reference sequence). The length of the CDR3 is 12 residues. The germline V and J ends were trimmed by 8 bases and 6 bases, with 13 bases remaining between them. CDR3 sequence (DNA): TGTGCCAGCCGGGCCCAGGCGCAGACCCAGTACTTC. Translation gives CASRAQAQTQYF.

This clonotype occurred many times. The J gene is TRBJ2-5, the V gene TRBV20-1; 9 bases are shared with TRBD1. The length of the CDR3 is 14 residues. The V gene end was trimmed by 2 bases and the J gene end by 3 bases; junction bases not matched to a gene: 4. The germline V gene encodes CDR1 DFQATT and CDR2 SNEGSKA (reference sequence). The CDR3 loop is CSARKQGAKETQYF. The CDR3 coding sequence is TGCAGTGCTAGAAAACAGGGGGCGAAAGAGACCCAGTACTTC.

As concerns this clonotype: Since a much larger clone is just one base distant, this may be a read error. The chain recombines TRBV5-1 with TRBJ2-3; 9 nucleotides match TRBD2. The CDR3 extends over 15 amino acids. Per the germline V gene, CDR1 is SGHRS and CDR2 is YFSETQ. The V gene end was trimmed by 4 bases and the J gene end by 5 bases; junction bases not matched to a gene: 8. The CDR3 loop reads CASSSSGGVEDTQYF. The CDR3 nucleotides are TGCGCCAGCAGCAGTAGCGGGGGAGTGGAAGATACGCAGTATTTT.

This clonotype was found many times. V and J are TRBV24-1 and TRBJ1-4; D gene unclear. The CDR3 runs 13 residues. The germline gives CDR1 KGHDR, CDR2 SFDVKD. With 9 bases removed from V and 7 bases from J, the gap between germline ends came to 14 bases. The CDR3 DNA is TGTGCCACCGCTAGTGCGCGGGGTGAAAAACTGTTTTTT. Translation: CATASARGEKLFF.

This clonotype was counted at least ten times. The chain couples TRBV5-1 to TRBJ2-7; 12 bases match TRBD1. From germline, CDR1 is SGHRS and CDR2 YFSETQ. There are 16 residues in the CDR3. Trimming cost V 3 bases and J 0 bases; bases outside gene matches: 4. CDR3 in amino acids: CASSWMGQGASYEQYF. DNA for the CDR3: TGCGCCAGCAGCTGGATGGGACAGGGGGCCTCCTACGAGCAGTACTTC.

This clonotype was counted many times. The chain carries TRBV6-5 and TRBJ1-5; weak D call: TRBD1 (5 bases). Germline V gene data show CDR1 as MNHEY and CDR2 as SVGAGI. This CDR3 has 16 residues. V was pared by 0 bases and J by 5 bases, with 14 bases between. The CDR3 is CASSYSTSRGHQPQHF. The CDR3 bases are TGTGCCAGCAGTTACTCGACAAGTAGGGGCCATCAGCCCCAGCATTTT.

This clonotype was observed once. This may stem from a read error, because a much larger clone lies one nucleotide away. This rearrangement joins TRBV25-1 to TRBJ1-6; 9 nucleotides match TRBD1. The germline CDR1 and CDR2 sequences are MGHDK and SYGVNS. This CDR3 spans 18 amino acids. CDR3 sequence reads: CASTEYKGRGTGTSPLHF. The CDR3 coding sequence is TGTGCCAGCACTGAATACAAGGGAAGGGGGACAGGGACTTCACCCCTCCACTTT. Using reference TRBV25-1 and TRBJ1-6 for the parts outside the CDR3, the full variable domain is EADIYQTPRYLVIGTGKKITLECSQTMGHDKMYWYQQDPGMELHLIHYSYGVNSTEKGDLSSESTVSRIRTEHFPLTLESARPSHTSQYLCASTEYKGRGTGTSPLHFGNGTRLTVT.

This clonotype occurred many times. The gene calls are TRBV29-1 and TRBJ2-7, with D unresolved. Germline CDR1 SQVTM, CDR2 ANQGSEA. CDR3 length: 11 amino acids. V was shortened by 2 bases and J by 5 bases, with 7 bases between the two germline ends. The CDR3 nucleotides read TGCAGCGTTGAATTCCTCGACGAGCAGTACTTC. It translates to CSVEFLDEQYF.

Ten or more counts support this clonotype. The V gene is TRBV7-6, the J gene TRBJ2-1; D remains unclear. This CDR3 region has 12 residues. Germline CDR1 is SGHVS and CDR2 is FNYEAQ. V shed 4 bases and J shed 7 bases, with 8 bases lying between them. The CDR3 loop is CASSSNLNEQFF. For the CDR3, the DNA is TGTGCCAGCAGCTCGAATCTTAATGAGCAGTTCTTC.

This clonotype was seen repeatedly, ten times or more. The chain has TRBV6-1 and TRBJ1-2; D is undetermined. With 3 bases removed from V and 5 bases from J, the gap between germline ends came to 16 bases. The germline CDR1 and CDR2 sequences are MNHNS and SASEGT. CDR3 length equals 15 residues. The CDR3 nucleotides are TGTGCCAGCAGTGATCTATCCCGGCAGCCGTATGGCTACACCTTC. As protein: CASSDLSRQPYGYTF.

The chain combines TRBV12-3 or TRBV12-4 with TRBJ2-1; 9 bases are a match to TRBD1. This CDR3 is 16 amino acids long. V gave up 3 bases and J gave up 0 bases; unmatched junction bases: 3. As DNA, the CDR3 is TGTGCCAGCAGTTTTCCACAGGGGGCCTCCTACAATGAGCAGTTCTTC. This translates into CASSFPQGASYNEQFF.

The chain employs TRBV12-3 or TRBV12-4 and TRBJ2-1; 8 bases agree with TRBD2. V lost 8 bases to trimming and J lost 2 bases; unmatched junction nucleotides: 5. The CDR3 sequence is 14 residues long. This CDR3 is CASVPGGPYNEQFF. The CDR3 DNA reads TGTGCCAGCGTGCCGGGGGGGCCCTACAATGAGCAGTTCTTC.

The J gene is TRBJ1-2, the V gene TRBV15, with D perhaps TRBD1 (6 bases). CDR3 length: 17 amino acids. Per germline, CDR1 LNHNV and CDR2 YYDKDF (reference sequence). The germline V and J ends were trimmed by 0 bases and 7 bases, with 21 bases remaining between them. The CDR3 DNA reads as TGTGCCACCAGCAGAGATCTGGCTCAGGCACAGGGCACTGGCTACACCTTC. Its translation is CATSRDLAQAQGTGYTF.

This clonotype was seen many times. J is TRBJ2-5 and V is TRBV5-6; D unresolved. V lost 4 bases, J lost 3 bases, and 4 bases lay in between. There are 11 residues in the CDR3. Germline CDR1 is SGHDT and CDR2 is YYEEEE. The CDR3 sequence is CASSNKETQYF. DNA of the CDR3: TGTGCCAGCAGCAATAAAGAGACCCAGTACTTC.

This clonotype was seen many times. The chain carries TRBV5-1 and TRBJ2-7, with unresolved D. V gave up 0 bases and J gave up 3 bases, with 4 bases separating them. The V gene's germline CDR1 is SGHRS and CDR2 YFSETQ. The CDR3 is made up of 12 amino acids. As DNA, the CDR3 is TGCGCCAGCAGCTTGGGAAACTACGAGCAGTACTTC. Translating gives CASSLGNYEQYF.

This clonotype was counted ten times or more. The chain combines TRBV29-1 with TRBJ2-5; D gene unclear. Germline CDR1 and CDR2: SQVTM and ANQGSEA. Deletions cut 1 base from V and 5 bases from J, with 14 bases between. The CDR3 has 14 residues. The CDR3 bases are TGCAGCGTTGAAGGGCCAGGTAGCCGGGAGACCCAGTACTTC. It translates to CSVEGPGSRETQYF.

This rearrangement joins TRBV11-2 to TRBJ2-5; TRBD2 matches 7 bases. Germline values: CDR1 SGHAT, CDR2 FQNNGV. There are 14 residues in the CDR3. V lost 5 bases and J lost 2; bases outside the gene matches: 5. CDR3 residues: CASSPTGGQETQYF. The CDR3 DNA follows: TGTGCCAGCAGCCCCACGGGGGGTCAAGAGACCCAGTACTTC.

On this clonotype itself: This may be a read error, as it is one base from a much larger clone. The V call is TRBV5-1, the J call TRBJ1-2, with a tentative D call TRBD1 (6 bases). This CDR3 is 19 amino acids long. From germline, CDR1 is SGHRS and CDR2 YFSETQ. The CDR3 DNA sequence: TGCGCCAACAGCTTGGAGGGTAGCTTGGGGGCCAGTCAAGAGTATGGCTACACCTTC. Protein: CANSLEGSLGASQEYGYTF. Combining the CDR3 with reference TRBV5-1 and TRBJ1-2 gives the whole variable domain KAGVTQTPRYLIKTRGQQVTLSCSPISGHRSVSWYQQTPGQGLQFLFEYFSETQRNKGNFPGRFSGRQFSNSRSEMNVSTLELGDSALYLCANSLEGSLGASQEYGYTFGSGTRLTVV.

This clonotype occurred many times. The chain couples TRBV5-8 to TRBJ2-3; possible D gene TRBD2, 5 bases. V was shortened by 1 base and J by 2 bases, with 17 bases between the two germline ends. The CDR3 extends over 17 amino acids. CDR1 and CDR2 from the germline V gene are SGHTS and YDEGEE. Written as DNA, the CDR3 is TGTGCCAGCAGCTTGACGATTTCCAGCGGCGCCACAGATACGCAGTATTTT. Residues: CASSLTISSGATDTQYF.